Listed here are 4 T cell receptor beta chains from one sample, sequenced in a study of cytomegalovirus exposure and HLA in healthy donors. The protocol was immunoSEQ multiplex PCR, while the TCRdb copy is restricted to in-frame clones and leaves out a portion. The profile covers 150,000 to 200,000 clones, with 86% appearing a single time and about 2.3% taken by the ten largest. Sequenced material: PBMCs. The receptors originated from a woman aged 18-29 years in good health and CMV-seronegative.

The CDR3 loop reads CASIDRTYEQYF. The CDR3 DNA reads TGTGCCAGCATTGACAGGACCTACGAGCAGTACTTC. This chain joins TRBV6-1 and TRBJ2-7, with D perhaps TRBD1 (6 bases). Germline-derived CDR1 and CDR2 are MNHNS and SASEGT. The CDR3 consists of 12 residues. Trimming removed 7 bases at V and 2 bases at J, with 9 bases between.

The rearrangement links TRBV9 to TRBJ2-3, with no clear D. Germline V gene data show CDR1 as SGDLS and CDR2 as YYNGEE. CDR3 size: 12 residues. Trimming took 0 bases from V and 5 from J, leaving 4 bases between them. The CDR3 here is CASSVDLDTQYF. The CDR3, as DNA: TGTGCCAGCAGCGTAGATCTAGATACGCAGTATTTT.

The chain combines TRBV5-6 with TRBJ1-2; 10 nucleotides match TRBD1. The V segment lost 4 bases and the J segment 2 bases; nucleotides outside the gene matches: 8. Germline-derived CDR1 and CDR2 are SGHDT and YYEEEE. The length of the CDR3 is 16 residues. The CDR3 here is CASSRNPGQGNYGYTF. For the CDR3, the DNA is TGTGCCAGCAGCCGAAATCCGGGACAGGGGAACTATGGCTACACCTTC.

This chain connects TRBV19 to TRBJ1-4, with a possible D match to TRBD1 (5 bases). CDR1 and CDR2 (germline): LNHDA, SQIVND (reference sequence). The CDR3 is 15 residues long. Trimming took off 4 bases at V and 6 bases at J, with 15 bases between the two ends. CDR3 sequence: CASSTRQTRDEKLFF. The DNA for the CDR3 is TGTGCCAGTAGTACGCGACAGACTCGCGATGAAAAACTGTTTTTT.